This TCR beta chain is drawn from a study of beta chain features in type 1 diabetes. In the study overall: Patients did not differ from healthy donors in age, gender or cell yield.

Study-wide findings and caveats: When Type 1 diabetes patients were examined, their TCRB CDR3s proved moderately but significantly shorter in all four CD4+ subsets. The analysis here could not establish whether HLA type shapes TCRB rearrangement.

This clone turned up a few times. Its antigen remains unidentified. Expressed TCRB transcripts were sequenced, since all the RNA that had been isolated was reverse transcribed. Method: immunoSEQ multiplex PCR; TCRdb's copy keeps in-frame clones and lacks some. This sample has 550,000 to 850,000 clones, with around 15% found just once. The CDR3 is 14 amino acids. Per germline, CDR1 MNHNS and CDR2 SASEGT. Trimming took off 8 bases at V and 1 base at J, with 12 bases between the two ends. The TCR comes from a man aged 18 to 30 with type 1 diabetes. This chain links TRBV6-1 with TRBJ1-5, with D possibly being TRBD1 (5 bases). Material: naive CD4+ T cells from blood. CDR3 region: CASSYQGSNQPQHF. The CDR3 bases are TGTGCCAGCTCGTACCAGGGAAGCAATCAGCCCCAGCATTTT.